This T cell receptor beta chain is from a study of T-cell memory formation after mild COVID-19. The overall study: For the most part, TCR clusters were specific to one donor.

The CDR3 is 15 residues long. The germline V gene encodes CDR1 MNHEY and CDR2 SVGEGT. The ends were cut back, 8 bases at V and 2 bases at J, with 15 bases in the middle. TCRdb independently ran MiXCR on the 5' RACE reads; one entry per CDR3 protein. The sample consists of approximately 210,000 distinct CDR3 sequences, 10% of them appearing once. Findings and caveats of the study: Pre-infection memory already had some responding clones, implying cross-reactive memory joined.

This clonotype has more than one count but fewer than ten. Its antigen is unidentified. Sequenced sample: PBMCs or a T cell subset sorted from them (not recorded which). The receptor comes from a man younger than 35 who had mild COVID-19 (a few samples of this study predate the infection). Cell type and time point are not known. The chain links TRBV6-2 or TRBV6-3 to TRBJ2-2; D is perhaps TRBD1 (6 bases). The CDR3 loop reads CASRGDIGNTGELFF. In DNA, the CDR3 is TGTGCCAGCCGAGGGGACATCGGAAACACCGGGGAGCTGTTTTTT.